This TCR beta chain derives from a study of T cell responses to AZD1222 COVID-19 vaccine. The CDR3 length is 15 residues. V trimming: 11 bases; J trimming: 2 bases; junction bases outside the gene matches: 11. The V gene's germline CDR1 is SEHNR and CDR2 FQNEAQ (reference sequence). Generated by immunoSEQ multiplex PCR, the TCRdb table keeps only in-frame clones and is missing some. The sample yields about 120,000 clones, about 85% seen once. Whole-study findings and limits: Baseline antibody screening turned up just a handful of seropositive AZD1222 recipients. Unmutated variant regions are reportedly the target of nearly half of TCRs that are spike-specific. Most donors were white British and more were female, and clonal diversity was possibly underestimated.

A word on this clone: Its specificity is not known.

The sample was peripheral blood, taken on day 0 of AZD1222 vaccination. The chain combines TRBV7-9 with TRBJ2-3, with 9 bases matching TRBD2. This TCR was sampled from an adult in good health. The DNA for the CDR3 is TGTGCCCTCCTGGCCACTAGCGGGTTCACAGATACGCAGTATTTT. Its protein is CALLATSGFTDTQYF.